The clone carrying this T cell receptor beta chain was observed a few times. With 60 Vbeta and 13 Jbeta primers, the PCR was carried out. Sequencing used immunoSEQ multiplex PCR; TCRdb keeps in-frame clones, though not all of them. Among around 120,000 clones, approximately 84% were seen once, and the ten largest hold approximately 1.7%. Between the trimmed V and J ends, which lost 4 bases and 0 bases, there was a span of 13 bases. Germline assignment: CDR1 SGHDN and CDR2 FVKESK. The CDR3 has 16 residues. These data are taken from a study of cytomegalovirus exposure and HLA in healthy donors. This chain links TRBV14 with TRBJ1-3; D is undetermined. The sample taken for sequencing was PBMCs. This clonotype was obtained from a woman aged 40 to 49 in good health and CMV-seronegative. The CDR3 loop is CASSPGYGSSGNTIYF. CDR3 sequence (DNA): TGTGCCAGCAGCCCGGGGTATGGGAGCTCTGGAAACACCATATATTTT. Using reference TRBV14 and TRBJ1-3 for the parts outside the CDR3, the full variable domain is EAGVTQFPSHSVIEKGQTVTLRCDPISGHDNLYWYRRVMGKEIKFLLHFVKESKQDESGMPNNRFLAERTGGTYSTLKVQPAELEDSGVYFCASSPGYGSSGNTIYFGEGSWLTVV.